The 20 T cell receptor beta chains below come from one sample, sequenced in a study of blood T cell repertoires in COVID-19. TCRdb's table, derived via immunoSEQ multiplex PCR, lists solely in-frame clones and lacks some. In the table there are approximately 130,000 clones, roughly 80% of which are singletons. Sequenced input: PBMCs or T cells enriched from blood (not recorded which). The receptors here all came from a young man who had recovered from COVID-19.

This chain joins TRBV19 and TRBJ2-1; TRBD1 agrees at 10 bases. The CDR3 consists of 17 residues. CDR1 is LNHDA, CDR2 SQIVND, per germline (reference sequence). Losses at the gene ends were 7 bases for V and 3 bases for J; bases not matched to a gene: 12. As DNA, the CDR3 is TGTGCCAGTAAACCCCGTCGACAGGGGGCCAGCTACAATGAGCAGTTCTTC. Its protein product is CASKPRRQGASYNEQFF.

The chain joins TRBV18 to TRBJ2-3, with 10 bases fitting TRBD2. J lost 5 bases, V lost 2 bases, and 4 bases had no gene match. The CDR3 runs to 15 residues. The germline V gene has CDR1 KGHSH and CDR2 LQKENI. CDR3 sequence reads: CASSPSSSGGDTQYF. DNA of the CDR3: TGTGCCAGCTCACCAAGCTCTAGCGGGGGAGATACGCAGTATTTT.

The chain carries TRBV27 and TRBJ2-5, with D perhaps matching TRBD1 (5 bases). The CDR3 is 12 amino acids. Germline V CDR1 and CDR2: MNHEY, SMNVEV (reference sequence). V gave up 4 bases and J gave up 7 bases, with 10 bases separating them. The CDR3 DNA is TGTGCCAGCAGTTCAGGAAGGGGGACCCAGTACTTC. It codes for CASSSGRGTQYF.

The genes are TRBV2 and TRBJ2-7, with D maybe TRBD1 (6 bases). This CDR3 spans 13 amino acids. Germline CDR1 SNHLY, CDR2 FYNNEI. The V and J ends lost 4 bases and 1 base respectively, with 8 bases between them. The CDR3 reads CASSGQVSYEQYV. CDR3 bases: TGTGCCAGCAGTGGACAGGTTTCCTACGAGCAGTACGTC.

The V gene is TRBV27, the J gene TRBJ2-1; D not certain. The CDR3 spans 15 residues. From germline, CDR1 is MNHEY and CDR2 SMNVEV (reference sequence). The V end was cut by 1 base, the J end by 0 bases, with 7 bases between. The CDR3 protein is CASSLYSSSYNEQFF. The CDR3 DNA sequence: TGTGCCAGCAGTTTATATTCGAGCTCCTACAATGAGCAGTTCTTC.

The rearrangement uses TRBV15 and TRBJ2-1, with D hard to call. The CDR3 runs 13 residues. V was pared by 1 base and J by 6 bases, with 7 bases between. CDR1 and CDR2 (germline): LNHNV, YYDKDF (reference sequence). CDR3 residues: CATSRGPGNEQFF. In DNA form, the CDR3 reads TGTGCCACCAGCAGAGGCCCGGGCAATGAGCAGTTCTTC.

V gene TRBV7-9 combines with J gene TRBJ1-6, with 7 bases matching TRBD1. Looked up from germline, CDR1 is SEHNR and CDR2 is FQNEAQ (reference sequence). Losses at the gene ends were 4 bases for V and 14 bases for J; bases not matched to a gene: 8. The length of the CDR3 is 13 residues. For the CDR3, the DNA is TGTGCCAGCAGCTCCGGGACAGTGGAGGCCCTCCACTTT. Amino acids: CASSSGTVEALHF.

The rearrangement joins TRBV6-5 to TRBJ1-5; D is ambiguous. This CDR3 has 13 residues. V was shortened by 6 bases and J by 5 bases, with 11 bases between the two germline ends. The germline gives CDR1 MNHEY, CDR2 SVGAGI. This CDR3 reads CASRRALDQPQHF. CDR3 nucleotide sequence: TGTGCCAGCAGGCGGGCACTCGATCAGCCCCAGCATTTT.

V and J are TRBV25-1 and TRBJ2-2; D is unresolved. The CDR3 runs to 13 residues. The ends were cut back, 3 bases at V and 2 bases at J, with 4 bases in the middle. CDR1 and CDR2 (germline): MGHDK, SYGVNS. Written as DNA, the CDR3 is TGTGCCAGCAGTGACTCTAACACCGGGGAGCTGTTTTTT. Amino acid sequence: CASSDSNTGELFF.

CDR3 sequence (DNA): TGTGCCAGCAGCCCCAGACCGGGACAGACGAACACCGGGGAGCTGTTTTTT. Protein sequence: CASSPRPGQTNTGELFF. The genes are TRBV9 and TRBJ2-2, with 7 nucleotides matching TRBD1. The CDR3 loop spans 17 amino acids. The junction had 9 bases not matched to a gene; V was cut back by 4 bases and J by 0 bases. In germline, CDR1 is SGDLS, CDR2 YYNGEE.

The chain joins TRBV25-1 to TRBJ2-7, with D possibly TRBD2 on 5 matching bases. The germline V gene encodes CDR1 MGHDK and CDR2 SYGVNS. V lost 6 bases to trimming and J lost 2 bases, with 11 bases between them. The CDR3 contains 13 residues. CDR3 sequence: CASSGLLPYEQYF. CDR3 DNA: TGTGCCAGCAGCGGACTTCTCCCCTACGAGCAGTACTTC.

V gene TRBV2 combines with J gene TRBJ1-2, with D possibly matching TRBD1 (6 bases). Germline V gene lookup returns CDR1 SNHLY and CDR2 FYNNEI. The CDR3 is 13 amino acids. V was clipped by 4 bases and J by 1 base, with 7 bases between them. CDR3 amino acids: CASSGQVNYGYTF. The CDR3 DNA is TGTGCCAGCAGTGGACAGGTTAACTATGGCTACACCTTC.

The chain recombines TRBV6-1 with TRBJ2-5; 13 bases fit TRBD2. The germline V gene has CDR1 MNHNS and CDR2 SASEGT. The CDR3 contains 15 residues. Unmatched junction bases numbered 0, after V lost 3 bases and J lost 2 bases. CDR3 in DNA: TGTGCCAGCAGTGAGACTAGCGGGGGGCAAGAGACCCAGTACTTC. Its translation: CASSETSGGQETQYF.

V gene TRBV5-6 combines with J gene TRBJ2-5, with a tentative D call TRBD2 (6 bases). Germline assignment: CDR1 SGHDT and CDR2 YYEEEE. V lost 0 bases and J lost 5, with 11 bases in between. The length of the CDR3 is 14 residues. The CDR3: CASSLAGGSETQYF. DNA of the CDR3: TGTGCCAGCAGCTTGGCCGGGGGTTCGGAGACCCAGTACTTC. Combining the CDR3 with reference TRBV5-6 and TRBJ2-5 gives the whole variable domain DAGVTQSPTHLIKTRGQQVTLRCSPKSGHDTVSWYQQALGQGPQFIFQYYEEEERQRGNFPDRFSGHQFPNYSSELNVNALLLGDSALYLCASSLAGGSETQYFGPGTRLLVL.

The chain employs TRBV28 and TRBJ1-1; D may be TRBD1 (5 bases). This CDR3 is built from 14 residues. Germline CDR1 is MDHEN and CDR2 is SYDVKM. Trimming pared 3 bases from V and 1 base from J, leaving 9 bases between. The CDR3 DNA reads TGTGCCAGCAGTTTCGCGCAGGGGAACACTGAAGCTTTCTTT. It is translated as CASSFAQGNTEAFF.

The chain links TRBV23-1 to TRBJ1-2, with 8 bases aligning to TRBD1. TRBV23-1 is marked as an open reading frame, function uncertain. The CDR3 spans 16 residues. V lost 0 bases, J lost 4 bases, and 7 bases stayed unmatched. The CDR3 DNA sequence: TGCGCCAGCAGTCAATCCTGGACAGGGCTTATCTATGGCTACACCTTC. Translating gives CASSQSWTGLIYGYTF.

The chain links TRBV29-1 to TRBJ2-1; weak D call: TRBD1 (5 bases). Trimming took off 8 bases at V and 0 bases at J, with 11 bases between the two ends. The CDR3 runs 13 residues. Germline V gene sequence: CDR1 SQVTM, CDR2 ANQGSEA. CDR3 bases: TGCAGCAGCAGGACAAGCTCCTACAATGAGCAGTTCTTC. Translating gives CSSRTSSYNEQFF.

This clone was seen once. This chain links TRBV6-5 with TRBJ2-7; D call uncertain. Per the germline V gene, CDR1 is MNHEY and CDR2 is SVGAGI. Trimming took 2 bases from V and 0 from J, leaving 8 bases between them. CDR3 length: 14 amino acids. CDR3 DNA: TGTGCCAGCAGTTACGACGGGTACTCCTACGAGCAGTACTTC. Its protein is CASSYDGYSYEQYF.

The chain links TRBV14 to TRBJ2-7, with a weak D call TRBD1 (5 bases). CDR3 length: 13 residues. The V gene's germline CDR1 is SGHDN and CDR2 FVKESK. The V end lost 6 bases, the J end lost 3 bases, and 12 bases lay between the germline ends. The CDR3, as DNA: TGTGCCAGCAGTCCAAGGGGCGACTACGAGCAGTACTTC. This translates into CASSPRGDYEQYF.

The chain employs TRBV29-1 and TRBJ1-1; D ambiguous. The CDR3 spans 12 residues. Trimming took 1 base from V and 8 from J, leaving 11 bases between them. Germline CDR1 reads SQVTM; CDR2 reads ANQGSEA. The CDR3 protein is CSVEVTVFEAFF. The CDR3 nucleotides are TGCAGCGTTGAAGTAACAGTTTTCGAAGCTTTCTTT. Full variable domain (remainder filled in from reference TRBV29-1 and TRBJ1-1): SAVISQKPSRDICQRGTSLTIQCQVDSQVTMMFWYRQQPGQSLTLIATANQGSEATYESGFVIDKFPISRPNLTFSTLTVSNMSPEDSSIYLCSVEVTVFEAFFGQGTRLTVV.